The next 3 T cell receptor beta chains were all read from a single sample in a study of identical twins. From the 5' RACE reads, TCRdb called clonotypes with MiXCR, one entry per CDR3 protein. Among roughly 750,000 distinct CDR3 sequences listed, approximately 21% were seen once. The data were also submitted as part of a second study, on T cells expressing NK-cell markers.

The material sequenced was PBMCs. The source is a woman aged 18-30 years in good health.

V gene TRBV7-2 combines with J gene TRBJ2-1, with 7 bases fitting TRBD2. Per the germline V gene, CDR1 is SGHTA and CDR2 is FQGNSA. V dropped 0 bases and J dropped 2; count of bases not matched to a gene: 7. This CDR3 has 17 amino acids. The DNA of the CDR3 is TGTGCCAGCAGCTTAGCGCCGCGCGGGAGCCCCTACAATGAGCAGTTCTTC. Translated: CASSLAPRGSPYNEQFF. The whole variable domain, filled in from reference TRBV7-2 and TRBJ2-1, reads GAGVSQSPSNKVTEKGKDVELRCDPISGHTALYWYRQSLGQGLEFLIYFQGNSAPDKSGLPSDRFSAERTGGSVSTLTIQRTQQEDSAVYLCASSLAPRGSPYNEQFFGPGTRLTVL.

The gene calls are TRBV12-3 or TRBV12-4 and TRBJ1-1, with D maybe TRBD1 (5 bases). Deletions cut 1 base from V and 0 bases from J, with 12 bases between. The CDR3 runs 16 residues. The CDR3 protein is CASSLGLSRVNTEAFF. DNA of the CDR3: TGTGCCAGCAGTTTAGGCCTTAGCAGGGTGAACACTGAAGCTTTCTTT.

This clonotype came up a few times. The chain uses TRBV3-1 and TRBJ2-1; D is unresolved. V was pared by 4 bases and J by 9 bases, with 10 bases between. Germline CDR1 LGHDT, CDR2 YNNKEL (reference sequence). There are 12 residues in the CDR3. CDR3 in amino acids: CASSLSPGEQFF. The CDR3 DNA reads TGTGCCAGCAGCCTAAGTCCTGGTGAGCAGTTCTTC.